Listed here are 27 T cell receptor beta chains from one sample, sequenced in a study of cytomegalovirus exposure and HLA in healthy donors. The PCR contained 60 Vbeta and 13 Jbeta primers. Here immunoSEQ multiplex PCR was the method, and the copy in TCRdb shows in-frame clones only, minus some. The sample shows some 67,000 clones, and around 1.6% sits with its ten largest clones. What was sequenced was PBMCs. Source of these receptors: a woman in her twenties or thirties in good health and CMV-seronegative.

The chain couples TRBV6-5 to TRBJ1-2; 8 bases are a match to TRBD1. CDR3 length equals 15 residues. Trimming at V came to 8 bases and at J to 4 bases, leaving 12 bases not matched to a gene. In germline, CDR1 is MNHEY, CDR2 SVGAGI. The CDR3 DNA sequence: TGTGCCAGCGCCAAAAGGTCAGGGGGCCTCTATGGCTACACCTTC. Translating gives CASAKRSGGLYGYTF.

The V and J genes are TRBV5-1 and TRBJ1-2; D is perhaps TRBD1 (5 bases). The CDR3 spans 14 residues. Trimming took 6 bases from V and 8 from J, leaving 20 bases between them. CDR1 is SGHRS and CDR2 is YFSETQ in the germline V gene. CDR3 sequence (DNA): TGCGCCAGCAAAAACACTCAGGGAAGTGAGGGCTACACCTTC. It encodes CASKNTQGSEGYTF.

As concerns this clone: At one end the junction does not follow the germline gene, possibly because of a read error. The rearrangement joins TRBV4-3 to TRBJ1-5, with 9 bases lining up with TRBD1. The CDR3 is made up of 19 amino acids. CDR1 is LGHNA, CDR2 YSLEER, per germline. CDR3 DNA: TGCGCCAGCAGCCCCGGGACCGACAGGGGGTCCTTTCGCAATCAGCACCAGCATTTT. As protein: CASSPGTDRGSFRNQHQHF.

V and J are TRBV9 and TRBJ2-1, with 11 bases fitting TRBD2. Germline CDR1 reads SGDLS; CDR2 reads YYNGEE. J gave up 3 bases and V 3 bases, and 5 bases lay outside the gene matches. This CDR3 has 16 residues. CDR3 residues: CASSGVAGGFYNEQFF. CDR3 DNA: TGTGCCAGCAGCGGGGTAGCGGGAGGGTTCTACAATGAGCAGTTCTTC.

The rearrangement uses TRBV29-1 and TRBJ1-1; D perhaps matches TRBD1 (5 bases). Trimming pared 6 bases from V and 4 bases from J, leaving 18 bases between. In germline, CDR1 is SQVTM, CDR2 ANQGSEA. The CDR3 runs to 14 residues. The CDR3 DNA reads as TGCAGCGTCGATCCCGGGTGGGGCCTCACTGAAGCTTTCTTT. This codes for CSVDPGWGLTEAFF. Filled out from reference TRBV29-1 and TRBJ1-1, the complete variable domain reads SAVISQKPSRDICQRGTSLTIQCQVDSQVTMMFWYRQQPGQSLTLIATANQGSEATYESGFVIDKFPISRPNLTFSTLTVSNMSPEDSSIYLCSVDPGWGLTEAFFGQGTRLTVV.

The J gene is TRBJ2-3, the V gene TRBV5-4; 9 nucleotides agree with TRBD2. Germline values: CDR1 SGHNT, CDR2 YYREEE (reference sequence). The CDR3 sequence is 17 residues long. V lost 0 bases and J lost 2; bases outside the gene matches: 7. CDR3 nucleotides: TGTGCCAGCAGCTTGGCCAGGCTAGCGGGGAACACAGATACGCAGTATTTT. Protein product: CASSLARLAGNTDTQYF. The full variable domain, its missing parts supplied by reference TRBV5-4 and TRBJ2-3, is ETGVTQSPTHLIKTRGQQVTLRCSSQSGHNTVSWYQQALGQGPQFIFQYYREEENGRGNFPPRFSGLQFPNYSSELNVNALELDDSALYLCASSLARLAGNTDTQYFGPGTRLTVL.

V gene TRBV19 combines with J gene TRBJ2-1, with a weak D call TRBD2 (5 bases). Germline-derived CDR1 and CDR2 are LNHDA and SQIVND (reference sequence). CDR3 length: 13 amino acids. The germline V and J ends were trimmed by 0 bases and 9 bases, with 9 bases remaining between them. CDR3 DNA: TGTGCCAGTAGTATAGATCTTCGGGGTGAGCAGTTCTTC. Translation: CASSIDLRGEQFF. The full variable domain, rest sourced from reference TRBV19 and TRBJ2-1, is DGGITQSPKYLFRKEGQNVTLSCEQNLNHDAMYWYRQDPGQGLRLIYYSQIVNDFQKGDIAEGYSVSREKKESFPLTVTSAQKNPTAFYLCASSIDLRGEQFFGPGTRLTVL.

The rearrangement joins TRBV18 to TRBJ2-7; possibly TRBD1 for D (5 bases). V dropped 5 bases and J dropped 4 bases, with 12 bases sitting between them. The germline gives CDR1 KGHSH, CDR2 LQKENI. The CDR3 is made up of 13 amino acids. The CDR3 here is CASSTSGAYEQYF. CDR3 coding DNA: TGTGCCAGCTCAACCAGTGGGGCATACGAGCAGTACTTC.

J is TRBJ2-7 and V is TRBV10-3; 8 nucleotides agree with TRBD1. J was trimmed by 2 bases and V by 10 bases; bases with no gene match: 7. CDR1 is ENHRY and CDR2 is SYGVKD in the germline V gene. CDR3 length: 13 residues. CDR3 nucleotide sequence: TGTGCCACGGTAGGACAGGGACCCTACGAGCAGTACTTC. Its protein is CATVGQGPYEQYF.

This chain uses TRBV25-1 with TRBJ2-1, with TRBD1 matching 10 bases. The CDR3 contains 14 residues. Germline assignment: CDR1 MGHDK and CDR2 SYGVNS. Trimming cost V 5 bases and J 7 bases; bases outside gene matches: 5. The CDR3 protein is CASSTRTGGNEQFF. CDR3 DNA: TGTGCCAGCAGTACCAGGACAGGGGGGAATGAGCAGTTCTTC.

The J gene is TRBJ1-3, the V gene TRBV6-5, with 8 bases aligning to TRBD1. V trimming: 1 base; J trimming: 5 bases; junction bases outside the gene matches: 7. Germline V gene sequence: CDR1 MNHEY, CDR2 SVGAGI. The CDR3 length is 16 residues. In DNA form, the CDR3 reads TGTGCCAGCAGTTACTACGGACAGGGAATGAGAAACACCATATATTTT. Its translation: CASSYYGQGMRNTIYF.

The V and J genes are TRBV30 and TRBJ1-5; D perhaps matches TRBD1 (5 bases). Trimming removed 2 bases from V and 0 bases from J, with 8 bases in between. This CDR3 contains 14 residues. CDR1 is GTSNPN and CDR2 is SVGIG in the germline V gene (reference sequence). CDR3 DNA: TGTGCCTGGAGTAAGACAGCTAGCAATCAGCCCCAGCATTTT. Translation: CAWSKTASNQPQHF.

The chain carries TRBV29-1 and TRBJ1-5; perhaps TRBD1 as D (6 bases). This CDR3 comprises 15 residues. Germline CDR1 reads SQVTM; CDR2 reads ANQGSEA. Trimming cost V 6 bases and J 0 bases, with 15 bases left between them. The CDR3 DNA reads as TGCAGCGTCCGGGACACGGTAAATAGCAATCAGCCCCAGCATTTT. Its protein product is CSVRDTVNSNQPQHF. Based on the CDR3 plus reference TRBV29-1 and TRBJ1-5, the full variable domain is SAVISQKPSRDICQRGTSLTIQCQVDSQVTMMFWYRQQPGQSLTLIATANQGSEATYESGFVIDKFPISRPNLTFSTLTVSNMSPEDSSIYLCSVRDTVNSNQPQHFGDGTRLSIL.

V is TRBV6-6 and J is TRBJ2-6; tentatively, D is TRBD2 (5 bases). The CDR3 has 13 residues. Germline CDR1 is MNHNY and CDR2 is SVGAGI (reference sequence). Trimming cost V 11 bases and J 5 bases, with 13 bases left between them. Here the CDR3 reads CAGSEARANVLTF. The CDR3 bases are TGTGCCGGTAGCGAGGCTAGGGCCAACGTCCTGACTTTC.

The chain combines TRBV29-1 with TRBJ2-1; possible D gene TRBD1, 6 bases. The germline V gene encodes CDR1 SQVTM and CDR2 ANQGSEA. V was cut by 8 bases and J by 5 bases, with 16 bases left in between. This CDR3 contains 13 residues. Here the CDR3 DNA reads TGCAGCTTACGGCAGGGGATGGACAATGAGCAGTTCTTC. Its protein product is CSLRQGMDNEQFF.

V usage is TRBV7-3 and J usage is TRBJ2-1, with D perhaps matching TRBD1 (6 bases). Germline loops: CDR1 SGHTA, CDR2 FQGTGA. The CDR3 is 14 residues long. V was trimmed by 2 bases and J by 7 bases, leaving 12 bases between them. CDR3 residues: CASSLLQGRNEQFF. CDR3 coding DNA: TGTGCCAGCAGCTTATTACAGGGCCGTAATGAGCAGTTCTTC.

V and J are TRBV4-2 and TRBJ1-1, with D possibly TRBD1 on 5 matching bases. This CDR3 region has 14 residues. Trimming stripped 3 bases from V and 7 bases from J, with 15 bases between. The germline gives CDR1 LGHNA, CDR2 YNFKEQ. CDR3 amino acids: CASSQWVGVGEAFF. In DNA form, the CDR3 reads TGTGCCAGCAGCCAGTGGGTAGGGGTGGGTGAAGCTTTCTTT.

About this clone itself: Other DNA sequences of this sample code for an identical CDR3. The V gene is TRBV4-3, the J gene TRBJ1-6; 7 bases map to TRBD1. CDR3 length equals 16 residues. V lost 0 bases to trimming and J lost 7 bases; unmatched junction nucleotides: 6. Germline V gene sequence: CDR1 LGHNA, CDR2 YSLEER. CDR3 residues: CASSQDPDRENSPLHF. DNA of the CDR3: TGCGCCAGCAGCCAAGATCCCGACAGGGAAAATTCACCCCTCCACTTT.

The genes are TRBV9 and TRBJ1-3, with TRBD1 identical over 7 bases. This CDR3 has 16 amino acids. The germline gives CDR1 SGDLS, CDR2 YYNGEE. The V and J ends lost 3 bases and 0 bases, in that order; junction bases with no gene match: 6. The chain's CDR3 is CASSATGILSGNTIYF. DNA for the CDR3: TGTGCCAGCAGCGCGACAGGGATCCTCTCTGGAAACACCATATATTTT.

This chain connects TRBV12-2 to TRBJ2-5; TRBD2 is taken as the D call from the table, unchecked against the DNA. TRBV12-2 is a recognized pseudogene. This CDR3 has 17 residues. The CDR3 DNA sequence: TGTGCAAGTCGTACCGGCCCCCTGCGGGGAAGAAAAGAGACCCAGTACTTC. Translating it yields CASRTGPLRGRKETQYF.

The CDR3 loop reads CASSDRAGDWEKLFF. CDR3 nucleotide sequence: TGTGCCAGCAGTGACCGGGCGGGGGATTGGGAAAAACTGTTTTTT. The chain is built from TRBV25-1 and TRBJ1-4; possible D gene TRBD1, 5 bases. The CDR3 totals 15 residues. Germline lookup yields CDR1 MGHDK and CDR2 SYGVNS. V dropped 3 bases and J dropped 8 bases, with 16 bases sitting between them.

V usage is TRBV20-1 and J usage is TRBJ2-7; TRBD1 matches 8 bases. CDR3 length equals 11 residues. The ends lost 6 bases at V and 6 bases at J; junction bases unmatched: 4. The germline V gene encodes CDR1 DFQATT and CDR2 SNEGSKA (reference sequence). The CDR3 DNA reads TGCAGTGCCGTGACAGGGGCCGAGCAGTACTTC. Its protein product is CSAVTGAEQYF.

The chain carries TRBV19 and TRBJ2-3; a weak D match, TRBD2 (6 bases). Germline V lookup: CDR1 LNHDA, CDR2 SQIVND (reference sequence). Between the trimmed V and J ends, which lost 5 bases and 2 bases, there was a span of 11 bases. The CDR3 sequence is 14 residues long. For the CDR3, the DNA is TGTGCCAGTAGTCTGGCGGGATACACAGATACGCAGTATTTT. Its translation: CASSLAGYTDTQYF.

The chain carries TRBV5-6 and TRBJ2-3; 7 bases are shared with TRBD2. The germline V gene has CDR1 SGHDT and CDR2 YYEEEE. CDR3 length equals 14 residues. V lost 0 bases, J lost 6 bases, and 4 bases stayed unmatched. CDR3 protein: CASSLVVAGDTQYF. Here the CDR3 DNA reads TGTGCCAGCAGCTTGGTTGTAGCGGGTGATACGCAGTATTTT. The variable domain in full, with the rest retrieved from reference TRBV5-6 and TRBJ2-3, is DAGVTQSPTHLIKTRGQQVTLRCSPKSGHDTVSWYQQALGQGPQFIFQYYEEEERQRGNFPDRFSGHQFPNYSSELNVNALLLGDSALYLCASSLVVAGDTQYFGPGTRLTVL.

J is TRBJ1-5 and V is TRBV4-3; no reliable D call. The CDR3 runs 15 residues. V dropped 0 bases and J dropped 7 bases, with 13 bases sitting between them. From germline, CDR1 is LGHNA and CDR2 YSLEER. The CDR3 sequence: CASSQESRRGQPQHF. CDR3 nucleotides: TGCGCCAGCAGCCAAGAATCCCGTCGCGGCCAGCCCCAGCATTTT.

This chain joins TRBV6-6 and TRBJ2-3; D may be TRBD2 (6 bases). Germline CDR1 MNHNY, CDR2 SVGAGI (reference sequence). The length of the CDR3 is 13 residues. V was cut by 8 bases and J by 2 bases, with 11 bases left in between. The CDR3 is CASGGMVTDTQYF. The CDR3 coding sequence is TGTGCCAGCGGAGGGATGGTCACAGATACGCAGTATTTT.

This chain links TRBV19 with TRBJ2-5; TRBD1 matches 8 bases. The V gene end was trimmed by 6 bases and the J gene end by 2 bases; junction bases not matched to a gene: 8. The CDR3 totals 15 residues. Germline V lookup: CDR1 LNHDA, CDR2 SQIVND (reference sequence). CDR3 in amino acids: CASRDGTGQQETQYF. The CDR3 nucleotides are TGTGCCAGTAGGGACGGGACAGGACAACAAGAGACCCAGTACTTC.